This T cell receptor (beta chain) was recovered during a study of response to subunit inactivated influenza vaccine. Study observations and caveats: The authors offered the suggestion that each seasonal influenza vaccination recruits few new T cells.

There are a few counts of this clonotype. Its antigen is currently unknown. TCRdb re-called the RT-PCR reads through MiXCR, storing one row per CDR3 protein. This table has roughly 190,000 distinct CDR3 sequences, approximately 12% appearing once. From germline, CDR1 is SGHNT and CDR2 YENEEA. This CDR3 region has 16 residues. V was clipped by 0 bases and J by 5 bases; unmatched bases: 9. The data were also submitted as part of a second study, on T cells expressing NK-cell markers. As that report states: TCR beta libraries carry UMIs added by 5'RACE template switching.

The chain carries TRBV11-3 and TRBJ2-7; 8 bases are shared with TRBD2. The receptor's source is a man over 45 who received an inactivated influenza vaccine. The specimen comprised CD8+ T cells sorted from PBMCs, sampled about 11 days after vaccination. The CDR3 DNA is TGTGCCAGCAGCTTAGATAGCGGGGCCCTTCTGAACGAGCAGTACTTC. This translates into CASSLDSGALLNEQYF.